These T cell receptor beta chains were read from a single sample in a study of CD8+ T cells in alopecia areata. TCRdb keeps only in-frame clones here, not all; method: immunoSEQ multiplex PCR. The data show some 100,000 clones, approximately 58% seen once. Sample: CD4+ T cells sorted from blood. The receptors were gathered from a human donor in good health. CDR3s include the opening cysteine and the closing phenylalanine or tryptophan. The D gene is left open where the match is weak. Expanded clones get a size class; other rows say once, few or many, or leave the size out.

TRBV29-1	NA	NA	TRBJ1-4	TGCAGCGTCATTCAGGGGTCTCACGATGAAAAACTGTTTTTT	CSVIQGSHDEKLFF
TRBV29-1	NA	NA	TRBJ2-3	TGCAGCGTTGACCTGCAGTCCACAGATACGCAGTATTTT	CSVDLQSTDTQYF
TRBV5-4	NA	NA	TRBJ1-4	TGTGCCAGCAGCCCAAGGGGTCCTAATGAAAAACTGTTTTTT	CASSPRGPNEKLFF
TRBV27	NA	NA	TRBJ2-7	TGTGCCAGCAGTTTCCGGACAGGAGGGTCCTACGAGCAGTACTTC	CASSFRTGGSYEQYF
TRBV11-1	NA	NA	TRBJ2-7	TGTGCCAGCAGCCCACGGACCTACGAGCAGTACTTC	CASSPRTYEQYF
TRBV27	NA	NA	TRBJ1-6	TGTGCCAGCAGTTTATCGGCATCAACCAATTCACCCCTCCACTTT	CASSLSASTNSPLHF
TRBV29-1	TRBD2	NA	TRBJ2-1	TGCAGCGTTGAGCTAGCGGGGGGAGGGTCCTACAATGAGCAGTTCTTC	CSVELAGGGSYNEQFF
TRBV6-5	NA	NA	TRBJ2-1	TGTGCCAGCAGTTTCGACAGGTGGAGCGACAATGAGCAGTTCTTC	CASSFDRWSDNEQFF
TRBV29-1	NA	NA	TRBJ1-2	TGCAGCGTTGTGGGGTTCGACGATGGCTACACCTTC	CSVVGFDDGYTF
TRBV29-1	NA	few	TRBJ1-2	TGCAGCGCCGGGTGGGATGGCTACACCTTC	CSAGWDGYTF
TRBV30	NA	NA	TRBJ1-1	TGTGCCTGGAGTGTTAACACTGAAGCTTTCTTT	CAWSVNTEAFF
TRBV29-1	NA	NA	TRBJ1-1	TGCAGCGTTGATTGGGGGTTCACTGAAGCTTTCTTT	CSVDWGFTEAFF
TRBV29-1	TRBD1	once	TRBJ2-2	TGCAGCGTTGACAAGTTGGACAGGGGTACCGGGGAGCTGTTTTTT	CSVDKLDRGTGELFF
TRBV6-5	NA	once	TRBJ1-6	TGTGCCAGCATCCAGGGAGAGTCCTATAATTCACCCCTCCACTTT	CASIQGESYNSPLHF
TRBV5-1	NA	NA	TRBJ2-2	TGCGCCAGCAGCGTGGGAGCTACAGTTAACACCGGGGAGCTGTTTTTT	CASSVGATVNTGELFF
TRBV30	NA	NA	TRBJ1-2	TGTGCCTGGAGCCGGACTTATGGCTACACCTTC	CAWSRTYGYTF
TRBV4-1	NA	NA	TRBJ2-3	TGCGCCAGCAGCCAAGAGGGGGACTTAGCGACCGATACGCAGTATTTT	CASSQEGDLATDTQYF
TRBV4-1	TRBD2	NA	TRBJ2-2	TGCGCCAGCAGCCAAGATAGAGTCGGGACTAGGGGCGGGGAGCTGTTTTTT	CASSQDRVGTRGGELFF
TRBV19	NA	NA	TRBJ2-1	TGTGCCAGTAGTACCCAGATGAATGAGCAGTTCTTC	CASSTQMNEQFF
TRBV30	TRBD1	NA	TRBJ2-7	TGTGCCTGGAGTGGACAGGGTCGCCCCTACGAGCAGTACTTC	CAWSGQGRPYEQYF
TRBV27	NA	NA	TRBJ1-2	TGTGCCAGCGCCCCCGAGGGGAACTATGGCTACACCTTC	CASAPEGNYGYTF
TRBV29-1	NA	NA	TRBJ2-7	TGCAGCGTCGGCCGAGACAGGTACGAGCAGTACTTC	CSVGRDRYEQYF
TRBV30	NA	NA	TRBJ1-4	TGTGCCTGGAGTGTTAGTAGTGAAAAACTGTTTTTT	CAWSVSSEKLFF
TRBV29-1	NA	few	TRBJ2-5	TGCAGCGTTGATGGACCCCGAGAGACCCAGTACTTC	CSVDGPRETQYF
TRBV4-1	TRBD1	few	TRBJ1-6	TGCGCCAGCAGCCTATCTCCGGACAGGTTGAATTCACCCCTCCACTTT	CASSLSPDRLNSPLHF
TRBV29-1	NA	NA	TRBJ1-1	TGCAGCGTGTGGGGGCGAGGGAACACTGAAGCTTTCTTT	CSVWGRGNTEAFF
TRBV13	NA	NA	TRBJ2-5	TGTGCCAGCAGCGAGCCGGGACGACAAGAGACCCAGTACTTC	CASSEPGRQETQYF
TRBV2	NA	few	TRBJ2-2	TGTGCCAGCGCCCTCACCCACTCGAACACCGGGGAGCTGTTTTTT	CASALTHSNTGELFF
TRBV6-5	TRBD1	once	TRBJ2-3	TGTGCCAGCAGTTGGACAGGGGGCACAGATACGCAGTATTTT	CASSWTGGTDTQYF
TRBV9	TRBD2	NA	TRBJ2-1	TGTGCCAGCAGCGTAGGGACTAGCCACAATGAGCAGTTCTTC	CASSVGTSHNEQFF
TRBV29-1	NA	NA	TRBJ2-5	TGCAGCGTTGACTATCCCCAAGAGACCCAGTACTTC	CSVDYPQETQYF
TRBV9	NA	NA	TRBJ2-3	TGTGCCAGCAGCTTCCGCCTTTTTACAGATACGCAGTATTTT	CASSFRLFTDTQYF
TRBV29-1	NA	few	TRBJ2-7	TGCAGCGTAGGTAGGGGGAGTTCCTACGAGCAGTACTTC	CSVGRGSSYEQYF
TRBV2	NA	NA	TRBJ2-3	TGTGCCAGCAGTCCGGGGGTACCGACGCAGTATTTT	CASSPGVPTQYF
TRBV11-2	NA	NA	TRBJ2-7	TGTGCCAGCAGCTTTTCAGGGCCGGTGGGCGAGCAGTACTTC	CASSFSGPVGEQYF
TRBV29-1	TRBD1	few	TRBJ2-7	TGCAGCGTTGGTACCGGGACAGGGGTGTACGAGCAGTACTTC	CSVGTGTGVYEQYF
TRBV30	NA	NA	TRBJ2-3	TGTGCCTGGAGTGTGTTAGCGGAGGCAGATACGCAGTATTTT	CAWSVLAEADTQYF
TRBV6-5	NA	NA	TRBJ2-7	TGTGCCAGCAGCACGCGGGGTACCGGCGCGTACGAGCAGTACTTC	CASSTRGTGAYEQYF
TRBV5-4	NA	once	TRBJ2-5	TGTGCCAGCAGTAGCGGAAACGCGGCGGGGAAAGCCCAGTACTTC	CASSSGNAAGKAQYF
TRBV7-8	NA	NA	TRBJ1-6	TGTGCCAGCAGCTTAGGGGGGCTGGGTAATTCACCCCTCCACTTT	CASSLGGLGNSPLHF
TRBV5-1	NA	NA	TRBJ1-6	TGCGCCAGCAGCGGAGCGGGGTACTCACCCCTCCACTTT	CASSGAGYSPLHF
TRBV11-2	TRBD2	NA	TRBJ2-7	TGTGCCAGCAGCCTGGGACTAGACTACGAGCAGTACTTC	CASSLGLDYEQYF